The 22 T cell receptor beta chains reported below all come from one sample, sequenced in a study of cytomegalovirus exposure and HLA in healthy donors. PCR amplification relied on 60 Vbeta primers (plus 13 Jbeta primers). Data came from immunoSEQ multiplex PCR; TCRdb stores just in-frame clones and leaves some out. The sample lists approximately 100,000 clones; about 76% were seen once. The specimen sequenced was PBMCs. These receptors all come from a woman in her thirties or forties in good health and CMV-seropositive.

This chain connects TRBV19 to TRBJ1-4; D possibly corresponds to TRBD1 (5 bases). V dropped 11 bases and J dropped 7 bases, with 20 bases sitting between them. The CDR3 has 14 residues. CDR1 LNHDA and CDR2 SQIVND come from the germline V gene (reference sequence). The CDR3 loop reads CASRGTGGGEKLFF. The CDR3 nucleotides are TGTGCCTCCAGAGGGACCGGGGGGGGTGAAAAACTGTTTTTT.

The chain uses TRBV6-5 and TRBJ1-1; tentatively, D is TRBD1 (6 bases). This CDR3 has 15 amino acids. Germline V gives CDR1 MNHEY, CDR2 SVGAGI. V lost 0 bases and J 1 base, leaving 9 bases between the germline ends. CDR3 amino acids: CASSYSWTENTEAFF. DNA for the CDR3: TGTGCCAGCAGTTACTCATGGACAGAGAACACTGAAGCTTTCTTT.

Only one count was recorded for this clone. The chain employs TRBV7-9 and TRBJ1-3; 8 nucleotides line up with TRBD1. This CDR3 spans 16 amino acids. Germline assignment: CDR1 SEHNR and CDR2 FQNEAQ (reference sequence). V lost 5 bases and J lost 2; bases outside the gene matches: 8. The chain's CDR3 is CASSGQGLRTGNTIYF. The DNA of the CDR3 is TGTGCCAGCAGCGGACAGGGTTTAAGAACTGGAAACACCATATATTTT.

The J gene is TRBJ2-3, the V gene TRBV7-2, with D maybe TRBD2 (6 bases). V was shortened by 1 base and J by 6 bases, with 20 bases between the two germline ends. The germline CDR1 and CDR2 sequences are SGHTA and FQGNSA. The CDR3 is 17 amino acids. In nucleotides, the CDR3 is TGTGCCAGCAGCTTAGGGGTTAGCGGTCACACGGGTGATACGCAGTATTTT. Its protein is CASSLGVSGHTGDTQYF.

The rearrangement joins TRBV7-9 to TRBJ2-7, with a possible D match to TRBD2 (6 bases). Trimming took off 6 bases at V and 0 bases at J, with 12 bases between the two ends. Germline loops: CDR1 SEHNR, CDR2 FQNEAQ (reference sequence). The CDR3 totals 14 residues. The CDR3, as DNA: TGTGCCAGCAGTCGGGACTTAAACTCCTACGAGCAGTACTTC. Encoded protein: CASSRDLNSYEQYF.

V and J are TRBV10-2 and TRBJ1-5; no firm D call. The CDR3 spans 16 residues. Germline lookup yields CDR1 WSHSY and CDR2 SAAADI. V gave up 0 bases and J gave up 2 bases, with 11 bases separating them. The CDR3 DNA reads TGCGCCAGCAGTGAGTCTACGGGAAGGGGCAATCAGCCCCAGCATTTT. It codes for CASSESTGRGNQPQHF.

The CDR3 loop is CASSLAGDRGYTF. In DNA, the CDR3 is TGCGCCAGCAGCTTGGCAGGGGACCGTGGCTACACCTTC. The J gene is TRBJ1-2, the V gene TRBV5-1; D is possibly TRBD1 (6 bases). The CDR3 is made up of 13 amino acids. V was pared by 0 bases and J by 7 bases, with 10 bases between. Germline V gene sequence: CDR1 SGHRS, CDR2 YFSETQ.

V gene TRBV18 combines with J gene TRBJ1-3; D gene uncertain. The V and J ends lost 2 bases and 0 bases respectively, with 8 bases between them. The CDR3 runs 15 residues. The germline V gene has CDR1 KGHSH and CDR2 LQKENI. The CDR3 coding sequence is TGTGCCAGCTCACCAAAGCCACTCTCTGGAAACACCATATATTTT. As protein: CASSPKPLSGNTIYF.

The chain is built from TRBV9 and TRBJ1-3; D not resolved. Germline CDR1 is SGDLS and CDR2 is YYNGEE. The CDR3 extends over 15 amino acids. V lost 0 bases and J lost 0, with 7 bases in between. DNA of the CDR3: TGTGCCAGCAGCGTAGATTCTTTCTCTGGAAACACCATATATTTT. Amino acids: CASSVDSFSGNTIYF.

The chain uses TRBV2 and TRBJ2-7; D might be TRBD2 (6 bases). CDR1 and CDR2 (germline): SNHLY, FYNNEI. The CDR3 spans 15 residues. V shed 7 bases and J shed 0 bases, with 16 bases lying between them. The CDR3 DNA sequence: TGTGCCAGCATGGGGCAACCCGGGAGCTCCTACGAGCAGTACTTC. It translates to CASMGQPGSSYEQYF.

This clone has just a few counts. The chain carries TRBV7-3 and TRBJ2-7; tentative D call: TRBD2 (5 bases). CDR1 is SGHTA, CDR2 FQGTGA, per germline. This CDR3 has 16 amino acids. With 4 bases removed from V and 3 bases from J, the gap between germline ends came to 19 bases. The CDR3 nucleotides are TGTGCCAGCAGCTCACCGTATACGGACTCCAACTACGAGCAGTACTTC. This gives the protein CASSSPYTDSNYEQYF.

The chain uses TRBV6-1 and TRBJ1-2; unclear D gene. Trimming left V 2 bases short and J 8 bases short, with 12 bases between. The CDR3 has 13 amino acids. The germline gives CDR1 MNHNS, CDR2 SASEGT. The CDR3 region has the DNA TGTGCCAGCAGTGAAAGTACCCCGGAGGGCTACACCTTC. The encoded protein is CASSESTPEGYTF.

This sequence joins TRBV5-1 and TRBJ2-3; 7 positions agree with TRBD2. This CDR3 is 13 amino acids long. The germline gives CDR1 SGHRS, CDR2 YFSETQ. The ends lost 0 bases at V and 11 bases at J; junction bases unmatched: 6. In DNA form, the CDR3 reads TGCGCCAGCAGCTTGGTGCGCGGGAGAGAGCAGTATTTT. It translates to CASSLVRGREQYF.

The gene calls are TRBV4-2 and TRBJ2-3; 8 nucleotides agree with TRBD1. CDR1 LGHNA and CDR2 YNFKEQ come from the germline V gene. The V gene end was trimmed by 5 bases and the J gene end by 8 bases; junction bases not matched to a gene: 9. This CDR3 has 14 residues. Here the CDR3 DNA reads TGTGCCAGCAGCGAGGGACCCGACAGGGGTACGCAGTATTTT. Its translation: CASSEGPDRGTQYF.

V and J are TRBV5-1 and TRBJ1-1; D may be TRBD1 (6 bases). The CDR3 is made up of 14 amino acids. Deletions cut 7 bases from V and 5 bases from J, with 18 bases between. Germline V lookup: CDR1 SGHRS, CDR2 YFSETQ. CDR3 residues: CASEETGGRTEAFF. The DNA for the CDR3 is TGCGCCAGCGAAGAGACAGGCGGACGTACTGAAGCTTTCTTT.

This sequence joins TRBV5-1 and TRBJ1-1; tentatively, D is TRBD1 (6 bases). This CDR3 contains 14 residues. The V end was cut by 5 bases, the J end by 0 bases, with 11 bases between. CDR1 is SGHRS and CDR2 is YFSETQ in the germline V gene. The CDR3 loop is CASREGGMNTEAFF. Written as DNA, the CDR3 is TGCGCCAGCAGGGAGGGGGGGATGAACACTGAAGCTTTCTTT.

The J gene is TRBJ2-7, the V gene TRBV30; D is possibly TRBD1 (5 bases). This CDR3 is built from 13 residues. Trimming took 3 bases from V and 0 from J, leaving 9 bases between them. Germline CDR1 is GTSNPN and CDR2 is SVGIG (reference sequence). DNA of the CDR3: TGTGCCTGGAGACAGGTTCTCTCCTACGAGCAGTACTTC. This translates into CAWRQVLSYEQYF.

The chain couples TRBV27 to TRBJ1-1; D may be TRBD1 (5 bases). This CDR3 region has 16 residues. Germline loops: CDR1 MNHEY, CDR2 SMNVEV (reference sequence). Between the trimmed V and J ends, which lost 5 bases and 3 bases, there was a span of 19 bases. This CDR3 is CASSPRQRYVDTEAFF. In nucleotides, the CDR3 is TGTGCCAGCAGTCCAAGACAGAGGTACGTAGACACTGAAGCTTTCTTT.

This clone has only a few counts. This rearrangement joins TRBV7-7 to TRBJ2-1; TRBD2 matches 9 bases. This CDR3 region has 15 residues. The V gene's germline CDR1 is SSHAT and CDR2 FNYEAQ (reference sequence). V lost 1 base, J lost 9 bases, and 7 bases stayed unmatched. The CDR3 DNA is TGTGCCAGCAGCTTAGATCGCGGGGGGGCCGCTGAGCAGTTCTTC. Translated, it gives CASSLDRGGAAEQFF.

This clone was picked up a small number of times. This sequence joins TRBV11-2 and TRBJ1-6; D remains ambiguous. Trimming left V 0 bases short and J 1 base short, with 4 bases between. Germline V CDR1 and CDR2: SGHAT, FQNNGV. The CDR3 is 15 amino acids. As DNA, the CDR3 is TGTGCCAGCAGCTTAGACAGGTCCTATAATTCACCCCTCCACTTT. Protein product: CASSLDRSYNSPLHF.

This clone was detected only once. The rearrangement uses TRBV2 and TRBJ2-4; weak D call: TRBD1 (5 bases). Germline CDR1 reads SNHLY; CDR2 reads FYNNEI. Trimming cost V 7 bases and J 0 bases, with 19 bases left between them. CDR3 length: 17 amino acids. CDR3 DNA sequence: TGTGCCAGCATCGAACTGACAGACTTCCTAGCCAAAAACATTCAGTACTTC. Residues: CASIELTDFLAKNIQYF.

The sample holds a few counts of this clone. The chain recombines TRBV5-6 with TRBJ2-7; D not resolved. V lost 4 bases and J 4 bases, leaving 21 bases between the germline ends. Germline V gene data show CDR1 as SGHDT and CDR2 as YYEEEE. The CDR3 length is 16 residues. The CDR3 bases are TGTGCCAGCAGCCCGAGGAGCCTCCTTAGTCGGTACGAGCAGTACTTC. Translated, it gives CASSPRSLLSRYEQYF. Full variable domain (rest looked up from reference TRBV5-6 and TRBJ2-7): DAGVTQSPTHLIKTRGQQVTLRCSPKSGHDTVSWYQQALGQGPQFIFQYYEEEERQRGNFPDRFSGHQFPNYSSELNVNALLLGDSALYLCASSPRSLLSRYEQYFGPGTRLTVT.